The 18 T cell receptor beta chains listed next were all sequenced from one sample in a study of cytomegalovirus exposure and HLA in healthy donors. Sequenced by immunoSEQ multiplex PCR; TCRdb stores in-frame clones only, minus some. Of 140,000 to 150,000 clones in the sample, approximately 94% were seen once. The sample taken for sequencing was PBMCs. These receptors originate from a man between 18 and 29 years old in good health and CMV-seropositive.

The chain combines TRBV7-9 with TRBJ2-1; 10 nucleotides match TRBD1. Losses at the gene ends were 5 bases for V and 4 bases for J; bases not matched to a gene: 2. CDR3 length: 14 amino acids. Germline V gene sequence: CDR1 SEHNR, CDR2 FQNEAQ (reference sequence). The CDR3 nucleotides are TGTGCCAGCAGCCCGGGACAGGGGTACAATGAGCAGTTCTTC. As protein: CASSPGQGYNEQFF.

This chain links TRBV2 with TRBJ2-5; D is unresolved. V lost 6 bases to trimming and J lost 5 bases, with 16 bases between them. The CDR3 has 14 amino acids. The V gene's germline CDR1 is SNHLY and CDR2 FYNNEI. CDR3: CASSGGSWAETQYF. The CDR3 coding sequence is TGTGCCAGCAGCGGTGGGTCTTGGGCGGAGACCCAGTACTTC.

This clone was counted only a few times. The chain recombines TRBV5-1 with TRBJ1-2; D possibly corresponds to TRBD1 (5 bases). The CDR3 has 13 amino acids. V dropped 1 base and J dropped 3 bases, with 7 bases sitting between them. Looked up from germline, CDR1 is SGHRS and CDR2 is YFSETQ. In DNA, the CDR3 is TGCGCCAGCAGCTTGACAGGTGACTATGGCTACACCTTC. Protein: CASSLTGDYGYTF.

This chain uses TRBV28 with TRBJ1-1; D is unclear. The CDR3 consists of 15 residues. Looked up from germline, CDR1 is MDHEN and CDR2 is SYDVKM. V lost 1 base and J 2 bases, leaving 11 bases between the germline ends. The CDR3 nucleotides read TGTGCCAGCAGTTTATTCGAACGGTTAAACACTGAAGCTTTCTTT. Amino acids: CASSLFERLNTEAFF.

CDR3 in amino acids: CASSQDRVGTEAFF. CDR3 DNA sequence: TGCGCCAGCAGCCAGGACAGGGTGGGCACTGAAGCTTTCTTT. The V gene is TRBV5-1, the J gene TRBJ1-1; 8 nucleotides align to TRBD1. V was pared by 4 bases and J by 4 bases, with 6 bases of the junction left unmatched. The germline CDR1 and CDR2 sequences are SGHRS and YFSETQ. The CDR3 totals 14 residues.

This sequence joins TRBV11-3 and TRBJ2-1; TRBD2 might be the D (6 bases). CDR3 length: 15 amino acids. V shed 5 bases and J shed 2 bases, with 13 bases lying between them. Germline V gene sequence: CDR1 SGHNT, CDR2 YENEEA. The CDR3 spells CASSLRDSAYNEQFF. DNA for the CDR3: TGTGCCAGCAGCCTCCGGGACTCCGCCTACAATGAGCAGTTCTTC.

In this sample, this clone turned up a few times. This sequence joins TRBV18 and TRBJ2-7, with 9 bases that match TRBD1. Per germline, CDR1 KGHSH and CDR2 LQKENI. V lost 3 bases, J lost 3 bases, and 3 bases stayed unmatched. The CDR3 is made up of 14 amino acids. CDR3 loop: CASSPTGGDYEQYF. The CDR3 region has the DNA TGTGCCAGCTCACCGACAGGGGGGGACTACGAGCAGTACTTC.

This rearrangement joins TRBV27 to TRBJ1-1; 9 nucleotides line up with TRBD1. From germline, CDR1 is MNHEY and CDR2 SMNVEV (reference sequence). CDR3 length equals 15 residues. The trim removed 4 bases at V and 6 bases at J, leaving 9 bases unmatched. The CDR3 sequence is CASSSTGTGSAEAFF. The DNA of the CDR3 is TGTGCCAGCAGTTCGACCGGGACAGGGAGTGCTGAAGCTTTCTTT.

The chain has TRBV15 and TRBJ1-4, with D possibly being TRBD1 (6 bases). This CDR3 spans 16 amino acids. Germline CDR1 reads LNHNV; CDR2 reads YYDKDF (reference sequence). V was trimmed by 0 bases and J by 7 bases, leaving 15 bases between them. This CDR3 is CATSRDYGGPGEKLFF. CDR3 sequence (DNA): TGTGCCACCAGCAGAGATTACGGGGGGCCGGGTGAAAAACTGTTTTTT.

This clone was observed a single time. The chain links TRBV2 to TRBJ2-3, with D possibly matching TRBD2 (6 bases). Germline assignment: CDR1 SNHLY and CDR2 FYNNEI. V lost 7 bases to trimming and J lost 1 base, with 12 bases between them. CDR3 length: 14 residues. This chain's CDR3 is CASTSAVGTDTQYF. CDR3 DNA: TGTGCCAGCACTAGCGCGGTTGGCACAGATACGCAGTATTTT.

The genes are TRBV10-3 and TRBJ2-6, with D possibly matching TRBD1 (6 bases). CDR3 length: 15 residues. Trimming removed 5 bases at V and 4 bases at J, with 12 bases between. Germline V gene lookup returns CDR1 ENHRY and CDR2 SYGVKD. CDR3 in DNA: TGTGCCATCAGTTCACAGGGATCGGGGGCCAACGTCCTGACTTTC. It codes for CAISSQGSGANVLTF.

The chain is built from TRBV11-2 and TRBJ2-7, with TRBD2 identical over 12 bases. J lost 6 bases, V lost 6 bases, and 9 bases had no gene match. Germline CDR1 and CDR2: SGHAT and FQNNGV. The CDR3 runs to 15 residues. CDR3 amino acids: CASRGLAGGPSEQYF. CDR3 DNA: TGTGCCAGCAGGGGTCTAGCGGGAGGGCCAAGCGAGCAGTACTTC.

CDR3 sequence: CASSSPAAGGKQYF. CDR3 nucleotides: TGTGCCAGCAGCTCCCCGGCAGCAGGAGGCAAGCAGTACTTC. V and J are TRBV7-9 and TRBJ2-7, with a possible D match to TRBD2 (5 bases). There are 14 residues in the CDR3. CDR1 is SEHNR and CDR2 is FQNEAQ in the germline V gene (reference sequence). Deletions cut 4 bases from V and 8 bases from J, with 18 bases between.

The rearrangement uses TRBV7-9 and TRBJ2-2; unclear D gene. The CDR3 sequence is 13 residues long. The V end lost 5 bases, the J end lost 6 bases, and 10 bases lay between the germline ends. CDR1 and CDR2 (germline): SEHNR, FQNEAQ (reference sequence). Here the CDR3 reads CASSLYQAGELFF. The DNA of the CDR3 is TGTGCCAGCAGCCTCTACCAAGCCGGGGAGCTGTTTTTT. The variable domain in full, with the rest retrieved from reference TRBV7-9 and TRBJ2-2, is DTGVSQNPRHKITKRGQNVTFRCDPISEHNRLYWYRQTLGQGPEFLTYFQNEAQLEKSRLLSDRFSAERPKGSFSTLEIQRTEQGDSAMYLCASSLYQAGELFFGEGSRLTVL.

This clone was seen only once. V gene TRBV4-1 combines with J gene TRBJ2-5; TRBD2 agrees at 7 bases. V lost 5 bases to trimming and J lost 5 bases; unmatched junction nucleotides: 5. CDR1 MGHRA and CDR2 YSYEKL come from the germline V gene. The CDR3 spans 13 residues. CDR3: CASSGGRGETQYF. Here the CDR3 DNA reads TGCGCCAGCAGCGGCGGGAGAGGGGAGACCCAGTACTTC.

The chain employs TRBV28 and TRBJ2-7; 11 bases align to TRBD1. CDR3 length: 15 residues. Unmatched junction bases numbered 6, after V lost 6 bases and J lost 2 bases. Germline loops: CDR1 MDHEN, CDR2 SYDVKM. This CDR3 is CASRMDRGLPYEQYF. The DNA of the CDR3 is TGTGCCAGCAGGATGGACAGGGGGCTCCCCTACGAGCAGTACTTC.

Here the CDR3 DNA reads TGTGCCAGCAGTTTATGGAACAGGGCTGAGGAAGGTGAGCAGTTCTTC. Amino acids: CASSLWNRAEEGEQFF. This chain uses TRBV27 with TRBJ2-1, with D possibly being TRBD1 (6 bases). The CDR3 has 16 residues. From germline, CDR1 is MNHEY and CDR2 SMNVEV (reference sequence). Between the trimmed V and J ends, which lost 1 base and 9 bases, there was a span of 19 bases.

The V call is TRBV5-1, the J call TRBJ1-4; D is unresolved. The V end lost 0 bases, the J end lost 5 bases, and 11 bases lay between the germline ends. There are 15 residues in the CDR3. Germline V gives CDR1 SGHRS, CDR2 YFSETQ. DNA of the CDR3: TGCGCCAGCAGCTTGGGCGGGCAGGAAAATGAAAAACTGTTTTTT. Residues: CASSLGGQENEKLFF.